This section outlines one TCR beta chain sequence together with its context. Its antigen is unknown. The germline V gene has CDR1 SGHVS and CDR2 FQNEAQ. Trimming took off 3 bases at V and 5 bases at J, with 11 bases between the two ends. CDR3 size: 14 residues. TCRdb's table, derived via immunoSEQ multiplex PCR, lists solely in-frame clones and lacks some. This table holds some 66,000 clones, more than 70% found once. This sample was taken from a study of OX40 agonist ivuxolimab in advanced cancers. Points from the study as a whole: Both blood CD4+ and CD8+ T cells showed clonal growth by week 6 at 0.1 to 3.0 mg/kg.

Blood sampling took place at baseline, cycle 4 day 1, and cycle 7 day 1. The chain is built from TRBV7-8 and TRBJ2-1; D is perhaps TRBD1 or TRBD2 (5 bases each). Specimen: CD4+ or CD8+ T cells sorted from blood, collected in a trial of the OX40 agonist ivuxolimab. The TCR sequence derives from an adult with an advanced solid tumor such as melanoma, head and neck, liver or kidney cancer. CDR3 sequence reads: CASSFSGGNNEQFF. The CDR3 region has the DNA TGTGCCAGCAGCTTCAGTGGGGGAAACAATGAGCAGTTCTTC.